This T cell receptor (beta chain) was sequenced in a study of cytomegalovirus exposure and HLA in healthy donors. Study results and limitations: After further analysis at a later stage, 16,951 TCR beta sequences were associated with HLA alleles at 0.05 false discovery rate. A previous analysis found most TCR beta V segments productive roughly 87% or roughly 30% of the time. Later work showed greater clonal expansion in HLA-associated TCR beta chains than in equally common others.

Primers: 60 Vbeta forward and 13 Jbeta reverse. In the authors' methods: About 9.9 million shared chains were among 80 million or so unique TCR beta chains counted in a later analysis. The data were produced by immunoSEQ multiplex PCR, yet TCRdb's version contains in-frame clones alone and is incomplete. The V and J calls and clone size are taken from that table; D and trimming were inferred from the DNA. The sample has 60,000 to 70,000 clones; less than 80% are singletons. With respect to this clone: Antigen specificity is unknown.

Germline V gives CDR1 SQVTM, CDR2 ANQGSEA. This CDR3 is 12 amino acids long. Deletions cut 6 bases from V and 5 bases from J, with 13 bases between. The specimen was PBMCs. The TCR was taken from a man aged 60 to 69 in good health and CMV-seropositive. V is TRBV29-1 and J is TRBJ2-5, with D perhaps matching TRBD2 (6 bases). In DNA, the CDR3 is TGCAGCGTCGATCGGGGGAGGGAGACCCAGTACTTC. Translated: CSVDRGRETQYF.